The clone carrying this TCR beta chain was picked up a small number of times. Its antigen remains unknown. The germline CDR1 and CDR2 sequences are LGHNT and FRNRAP. The CDR3 contains 12 residues. V was shortened by 3 bases and J by 6 bases, with 5 bases between the two germline ends. 5'RACE with constant-segment primers yielded barcoded, UMI-tagged TCR alpha and TCR beta cDNA libraries. TCRdb re-analysed the 5' RACE reads in MiXCR, keeping a single row per CDR3 protein. The table shows around 250,000 distinct CDR3 sequences, with approximately 15% occurring only once. The source of the sample is a study of T-cell memory formation after mild COVID-19. The study's findings and limits: Among contracting clones, CD4+ were mainly CM/EM and CD8+ enriched in EMRA. Pre-infection memory contained some responding clones, which suggested that cross-reactive memory had joined.

The rearrangement links TRBV12-5 to TRBJ2-2; no clear D gene. Sequencing used PBMCs or a T cell subset sorted from them (not recorded which). The origin of this receptor is an adult woman who had mild COVID-19 (a few samples of this study predate the infection). Cell type and time point are not known. The CDR3 DNA sequence: TGTGCTAGTGGTTTCATCCCCGGGGAGCTGTTTTTT. This gives the protein CASGFIPGELFF.